Sequencing of this TCR beta chain was carried out in a study of T cell repertoires in cytomegalovirus infection. The wider study: Signatures in public TCR beta sequences pointed to both CMV infection and matching HLA type.

General study points: In two of eight donors, the top clonotype was HLA-C-restricted CMV-specific.

Details on this clonotype: Its antigen is not identified.

Trimming took off 6 bases at V and 4 bases at J, with 17 bases between the two ends. The CDR3 covers 15 residues. Germline V gene lookup returns CDR1 LNHDA and CDR2 SQIVND (reference sequence). Each CDR3 protein is one row after TCRdb ran MiXCR on the reads. Among more than 30,000 distinct CDR3 sequences listed, about 48% were seen once. The sequenced sample was CD8+ T cells from cultured PBMCs, obtained from culture after CMV antigen stimulation. The V call is TRBV19, the J call TRBJ2-3, with D perhaps given as TRBD1 or TRBD2 (5 bases each). The sequence derives from a human donor in good health (CMV status not recorded). Some clones in this sample may be carry-over from other donors' samples. The CDR3 reads CASRPRDQMADTQYF. CDR3 nucleotides: TGTGCCAGTAGGCCCCGGGACCAGATGGCAGATACGCAGTATTTT.